The 32 T cell receptor beta chains below were found in one sample sequenced in a study of blood T cell repertoires in COVID-19. Assay used: immunoSEQ multiplex PCR; TCRdb lists only in-frame clones, some missing. The table records some 80,000 clones, approximately 85% of them present only once. The specimen was peripheral blood. These receptors came from a woman older than 75 with active or convalescent COVID-19.

The chain links TRBV27 to TRBJ2-2, with 10 bases fitting TRBD2. V dropped 6 bases and J dropped 4; count of bases not matched to a gene: 11. The CDR3 length is 17 residues. Germline CDR1 reads MNHEY; CDR2 reads SMNVEV (reference sequence). CDR3 DNA: TGTGCCAGCAGGTTGCGTCCCCTAGCGGGAGCCACCGGGGAGCTGTTTTTT. Its protein product is CASRLRPLAGATGELFF.

The genes are TRBV7-8 and TRBJ2-2, with 14 bases matching TRBD2. Germline V gives CDR1 SGHVS, CDR2 FQNEAQ. Trimming at V came to 4 bases and at J to 6 bases, leaving 1 base not matched to a gene. The CDR3 has 15 residues. The chain's CDR3 is CASSSTSGRAGELFF. The DNA for the CDR3 is TGTGCCAGCAGCTCGACTAGCGGGAGGGCCGGGGAGCTGTTTTTT.

This CDR3 reads CASSPPSGSSYF. The CDR3 region has the DNA TGTGCCAGCAGCCCCCCTAGCGGGAGTTCGTACTTC. This rearrangement joins TRBV7-2 to TRBJ2-7; TRBD2 matches 10 bases. CDR1 SGHTA and CDR2 FQGNSA come from the germline V gene. The J segment lost 12 bases and the V segment lost 5 bases, leaving 7 bases of the junction unmatched. The CDR3 consists of 12 residues.

J is TRBJ1-1 and V is TRBV11-3; D is perhaps TRBD1 (5 bases). The CDR3 consists of 15 residues. Germline V gives CDR1 SGHNT, CDR2 YENEEA. V was trimmed by 1 base and J by 1 base, leaving 10 bases between them. This CDR3 reads CASSLGGTQNTEAFF. The CDR3, as DNA: TGTGCCAGCAGCTTAGGAGGGACTCAGAACACTGAAGCTTTCTTT.

The CDR3: CASNLGHPSEAFF. Here the CDR3 DNA reads TGTGCCAGTAACCTGGGACATCCATCGGAAGCTTTCTTT. The gene calls are TRBV19 and TRBJ1-1, with D possibly matching TRBD1 (6 bases). This CDR3 has 13 residues. CDR1 LNHDA and CDR2 SQIVND come from the germline V gene (reference sequence). V shed 7 bases and J shed 8 bases, with 17 bases lying between them.

The V call is TRBV21-1, the J call TRBJ1-2. TRBV21-1 is a recognized pseudogene. This CDR3 region has 15 residues. The CDR3 spells CASSGRWGGFYGYTF. The CDR3 bases are TGTGCCAGCAGCGGGCGTTGGGGGGGATTCTATGGCTACACCTTC.

The chain carries TRBV11-2 and TRBJ1-4; the D gene is possibly TRBD1 (5 bases). V was shortened by 5 bases and J by 5 bases, with 18 bases between the two germline ends. CDR3 length: 16 residues. Germline CDR1 and CDR2: SGHAT and FQNNGV. The CDR3 region has the DNA TGTGCCAGCAGCCTAGGTACGGGACTGGGGAATGAAAAACTGTTTTTT. The encoded protein is CASSLGTGLGNEKLFF.

This chain links TRBV10-1 with TRBJ1-6; D might be TRBD1 (5 bases). Trimming removed 6 bases at V and 7 bases at J, with 13 bases between. This CDR3 has 14 amino acids. Germline V lookup: CDR1 WNHNN, CDR2 SYGVQD (reference sequence). The CDR3, as DNA: TGCGCCAGCAGCCGGGGACGGGAGAATTCACCCCTCCACTTT. Translation: CASSRGRENSPLHF.

The rearrangement uses TRBV7-9 and TRBJ2-3; 7 bases fit TRBD1. Germline lookup yields CDR1 SEHNR and CDR2 FQNEAQ (reference sequence). The V gene end was trimmed by 3 bases and the J gene end by 0 bases; junction bases not matched to a gene: 3. This CDR3 is built from 15 residues. For the CDR3, the DNA is TGTGCCAGCAGCTTCGGGACAGCTAGCACAGATACGCAGTATTTT. Translating it yields CASSFGTASTDTQYF.

The chain carries TRBV28 and TRBJ2-7; a possible D gene is TRBD2 (6 bases). CDR1 and CDR2 from the germline V gene are MDHEN and SYDVKM. CDR3 length: 13 amino acids. The ends were cut back, 5 bases at V and 3 bases at J, with 11 bases in the middle. The CDR3 DNA follows: TGTGCCAGCAGTCTTACTAGCTTCTACGAGCAGTACTTC. This encodes CASSLTSFYEQYF.

This clone was found a few times. The V call is TRBV4-3, the J call TRBJ2-3; unclear D gene. Trimming took 4 bases from V and 2 from J, leaving 10 bases between them. The CDR3 is 14 amino acids. CDR1 is LGHNA and CDR2 is YSLEER in the germline V gene. This chain's CDR3 is CASSPGGNTDTQYF. The CDR3 bases are TGCGCCAGCAGCCCGGGTGGTAACACAGATACGCAGTATTTT.

The chain is built from TRBV29-1 and TRBJ1-2; no clear D. V lost 7 bases and J lost 3, with 9 bases in between. This CDR3 is 11 amino acids long. Germline-derived CDR1 and CDR2 are SQVTM and ANQGSEA. The CDR3 is CSAKLDYGYTF. The CDR3 DNA sequence: TGCAGCGCAAAGCTAGACTATGGCTACACCTTC.

This rearrangement joins TRBV6-2 or TRBV6-3 to TRBJ2-7; D gene uncertain. Germline loops: CDR1 MNHEY, CDR2 SVGEGT. V was cut by 6 bases and J by 1 base, with 25 bases left in between. The CDR3 totals 18 residues. CDR3 region: CASSQATQSGVGSYEQYF. The CDR3 DNA reads as TGTGCCAGCAGCCAAGCAACCCAGAGTGGAGTAGGATCCTACGAGCAGTACTTC.

The gene calls are TRBV7-2 and TRBJ2-7; TRBD2 aligns across 14 bases. Germline V CDR1 and CDR2: SGHTA, FQGNSA. Unmatched junction bases numbered 9, after V lost 5 bases and J lost 9 bases. The CDR3 is 15 residues long. In DNA, the CDR3 is TGTGCCAGCAGCCAAAGGACTAGCGGGGGGCCCCCGCAGTACTTC. Encoded protein: CASSQRTSGGPPQYF.

On this clone itself: At one of its ends the junction is not consistent with the germline gene, which may arise from a read error. The gene calls are TRBV7-7 and TRBJ2-7; perhaps TRBD2 as D (6 bases). The germline CDR1 and CDR2 sequences are SSHAT and FNYEAQ (reference sequence). This CDR3 has 14 amino acids. CDR3 residues: CASSVGGGGDEQYF. CDR3 in DNA: TGTGCTAGCAGTGTTGGTGGGGGAGGCGACGAGCAGTACTTC.

V is TRBV5-4 and J is TRBJ1-5; possible D gene TRBD1, 6 bases. Germline CDR1 and CDR2: SGHNT and YYREEE (reference sequence). CDR3 length: 14 amino acids. The V end lost 4 bases, the J end lost 5 bases, and 13 bases lay between the germline ends. The CDR3 sequence: CASSLRGSDQPQHF. The CDR3 region has the DNA TGTGCCAGCAGCCTCAGGGGCTCGGATCAGCCCCAGCATTTT.

The chain recombines TRBV19 with TRBJ2-2, with 14 positions matching TRBD2. V lost 5 bases to trimming and J lost 5 bases; unmatched junction nucleotides: 7. This CDR3 is built from 17 residues. Germline-derived CDR1 and CDR2 are LNHDA and SQIVND (reference sequence). The CDR3 DNA is TGTGCCAGTAGTCCAGGGACTAGCGGGAGTATAACCGGGGAGCTGTTTTTT. This gives the protein CASSPGTSGSITGELFF.

V gene TRBV9 combines with J gene TRBJ2-3; no firm D call. The CDR3 contains 16 residues. V lost 0 bases and J 0 bases, leaving 11 bases between the germline ends. The germline gives CDR1 SGDLS, CDR2 YYNGEE. The CDR3 protein is CASSVAQFISTDTQYF. CDR3 nucleotide sequence: TGTGCCAGCAGCGTAGCACAGTTCATTAGCACAGATACGCAGTATTTT.

The rearrangement joins TRBV18 to TRBJ1-1; 7 bases align to TRBD1. The V and J ends lost 8 bases and 1 base, in that order; junction bases with no gene match: 4. Germline V gene lookup returns CDR1 KGHSH and CDR2 LQKENI. The CDR3 runs to 13 residues. The CDR3 spells CASSRDRNTEAFF. The CDR3 DNA reads TGTGCCAGCAGCCGGGACAGGAACACTGAAGCTTTCTTT.

The chain has TRBV28 and TRBJ1-3; no definite D call. Germline assignment: CDR1 MDHEN and CDR2 SYDVKM. The CDR3 extends over 14 amino acids. V shed 6 bases and J shed 0 bases, with 9 bases lying between them. The CDR3 nucleotides are TGTGCCAGCAGCGAACAGAGCTCTGGAAACACCATATATTTT. Encoded protein: CASSEQSSGNTIYF.

This clone was counted between two and nine times. This sequence joins TRBV7-6 and TRBJ2-7; TRBD2 matches at 10 bases. The CDR3 extends over 15 amino acids. Germline V gene sequence: CDR1 SGHVS, CDR2 FNYEAQ. V shed 5 bases and J 2 bases; nucleotides not matched to a gene: 6. The CDR3 spells CASSQAAGGPYEQYF. The DNA of the CDR3 is TGTGCCAGCAGCCAAGCAGCGGGAGGGCCCTACGAGCAGTACTTC. Full variable domain (rest looked up from reference TRBV7-6 and TRBJ2-7): GAGVSQSPRYKVTKRGQDVALRCDPISGHVSLYWYRQALGQGPEFLTYFNYEAQQDKSGLPNDRFSAERPEGSISTLTIQRTEQRDSAMYRCASSQAAGGPYEQYFGPGTRLTVT.

The chain combines TRBV28 with TRBJ1-6; TRBD1 matches at 9 bases. CDR1 MDHEN and CDR2 SYDVKM come from the germline V gene. This CDR3 has 17 amino acids. Germline trimming cut 5 bases from V and 3 bases from J; bases unmatched to any gene: 8. The CDR3: CASSQKGTGFYNSPLHF. CDR3 coding DNA: TGTGCCAGCAGTCAAAAAGGGACAGGGTTCTATAATTCACCCCTCCACTTT.

This clone was observed a few times. The chain joins TRBV18 to TRBJ2-1; the match to TRBD2 covers 14 bases. This CDR3 has 17 residues. Germline CDR1 is KGHSH and CDR2 is LQKENI. The J segment lost 7 bases and the V segment lost 3 bases, leaving 8 bases of the junction unmatched. The CDR3 DNA is TGTGCCAGCTCACCCAAAGGGACTAGCGGGAGCGGTAATGAGCAGTTCTTC. Translating gives CASSPKGTSGSGNEQFF.

This clone has a single count. This chain joins TRBV7-9 and TRBJ2-5; D unclear. CDR1 and CDR2 (germline): SEHNR, FQNEAQ (reference sequence). V dropped 1 base and J dropped 0 bases, with 9 bases sitting between them. The length of the CDR3 is 15 residues. CDR3 bases: TGTGCCAGCAGCTTAGTAACCCAGTACCAAGAGACCCAGTACTTC. Protein sequence: CASSLVTQYQETQYF.

The chain has TRBV19 and TRBJ1-1, with 7 positions matching TRBD1. This CDR3 is built from 13 residues. Germline V gives CDR1 LNHDA, CDR2 SQIVND (reference sequence). The ends lost 6 bases at V and 3 bases at J; junction bases unmatched: 4. For the CDR3, the DNA is TGTGCCAGTAGCTCCAGGGGGGACACTGAAGCTTTCTTT. This translates into CASSSRGDTEAFF.

A remark on this clone: A read error may produce the germline difference seen at one junction end. This sequence joins TRBV28 and TRBJ2-1; no reliable D call. The CDR3 totals 10 residues. CDR1 MDHEN and CDR2 SYDVKM come from the germline V gene. CDR3 residues: CASSSVVSIF. CDR3 nucleotide sequence: TGTGCCAGCAGTAGTGTAGTGTCGATCTTC.

The table lists this clone with a few counts. The V and J genes are TRBV28 and TRBJ1-2; the match to TRBD1 covers 8 bases. The trim removed 4 bases at V and 7 bases at J, leaving 8 bases unmatched. The CDR3 contains 14 residues. Germline V gene lookup returns CDR1 MDHEN and CDR2 SYDVKM. The CDR3 DNA is TGTGCCAGCAGTTGGGACAGGTCTTCGGGTGGCTACACCTTC. Its translation: CASSWDRSSGGYTF.

The V gene is TRBV13, the J gene TRBJ2-4; D may be TRBD2 (6 bases). V was cut by 4 bases and J by 0 bases, with 10 bases left in between. The CDR3 has 15 residues. Germline CDR1 is PRHDT and CDR2 is FYEKMQ (reference sequence). The CDR3 DNA reads as TGTGCCAGCAGCTCGGGACTTTCAGCCAAAAACATTCAGTACTTC. Encoded protein: CASSSGLSAKNIQYF.

J is TRBJ2-5 and V is TRBV2, with 9 bases fitting TRBD2. V was pared by 6 bases and J by 2 bases, with 7 bases of the junction left unmatched. Germline CDR1 and CDR2: SNHLY and FYNNEI. The CDR3 spans 15 residues. This CDR3 is CASRRLAVRQETQYF. As DNA, the CDR3 is TGTGCCAGCAGACGACTAGCGGTTAGGCAAGAGACCCAGTACTTC.

The rearrangement joins TRBV3-1 (or the pseudogene TRBV3-2) to TRBJ1-4, with 9 nucleotides matching TRBD1. J lost 2 bases, V lost 4 bases, and 14 bases had no gene match. This CDR3 spans 19 amino acids. Germline V lookup: CDR1 LGHDT, CDR2 YNNKEL (reference sequence). The CDR3 coding sequence is TGTGCCAGCAGCCCAACAGGCGGGGGACAGGGATCCACTAATGAAAAACTGTTTTTT. It specifies CASSPTGGGQGSTNEKLFF.

V usage is TRBV6-2 or TRBV6-3 and J usage is TRBJ1-4; perhaps TRBD1 as D (5 bases). The CDR3 is 17 residues long. Germline lookup yields CDR1 MNHEY and CDR2 SVGEGT. The germline V and J ends were trimmed by 4 bases and 2 bases, with 17 bases remaining between them. This chain's CDR3 is CASSSFQGDATNEKLFF. Here the CDR3 DNA reads TGTGCCAGCAGTTCCTTTCAGGGTGATGCGACTAATGAAAAACTGTTTTTT.

The chain links TRBV7-9 to TRBJ2-3; TRBD2 matches at 8 bases. V lost 4 bases and J lost 6; bases outside the gene matches: 12. The germline V gene encodes CDR1 SEHNR and CDR2 FQNEAQ (reference sequence). The length of the CDR3 is 16 residues. The CDR3 bases are TGTGCCAGCAGCTCCCCGAGGAGCGGGAGTTGGGATACGCAGTATTTT. It yields the protein CASSSPRSGSWDTQYF.